These 14 T cell receptor beta chains were sequenced from one sample in a study of T cell responses to AZD1222 COVID-19 vaccine. Clones were read by immunoSEQ multiplex PCR, and TCRdb kept only the in-frame ones, dropping some. The sample has 90,000 to 120,000 clones, roughly 89% seen once. This material consisted of peripheral blood, taken on day 0 of AZD1222 vaccination. These receptors originate from an adult in good health.

The chain combines TRBV7-2 with TRBJ2-1; TRBD1 matches at 7 bases. The CDR3 contains 16 residues. The ends lost 3 bases at V and 0 bases at J; junction bases unmatched: 5. Per germline, CDR1 SGHTA and CDR2 FQGNSA. CDR3 DNA: TGTGCCAGCAGCTTGCCAGGGGGAACCTCCTACAATGAGCAGTTCTTC. This translates into CASSLPGGTSYNEQFF.

V gene TRBV5-4 combines with J gene TRBJ1-2; tentative D call: TRBD1 (5 bases). V shed 4 bases and J shed 0 bases, with 13 bases lying between them. The germline V gene has CDR1 SGHNT and CDR2 YYREEE (reference sequence). CDR3 length: 15 amino acids. Here the CDR3 reads CASSPGPTANYGYTF. The CDR3 nucleotides are TGTGCCAGCAGCCCCGGACCGACAGCTAACTATGGCTACACCTTC.

The rearrangement joins TRBV10-3 to TRBJ1-4; D unresolved. Between the trimmed V and J ends, which lost 4 bases and 0 bases, there was a span of 12 bases. Germline loops: CDR1 ENHRY, CDR2 SYGVKD. The CDR3 has 16 amino acids. DNA of the CDR3: TGTGCCATCAGTGCCATCGAGAGCCCAACTAATGAAAAACTGTTTTTT. Its translation: CAISAIESPTNEKLFF.

The chain is built from TRBV14 and TRBJ1-4; 10 positions match TRBD1. CDR3 size: 16 residues. V lost 6 bases, J lost 6 bases, and 10 bases stayed unmatched. The germline V gene has CDR1 SGHDN and CDR2 FVKESK. The CDR3 reads CASSRWTGTGDEKLFF. The DNA of the CDR3 is TGTGCCAGCAGTCGCTGGACCGGGACAGGGGATGAAAAACTGTTTTTT.

V is TRBV9 and J is TRBJ1-3; D remains unclear. Germline lookup yields CDR1 SGDLS and CDR2 YYNGEE. The V gene lost 4 bases and the J gene lost 8 bases, with 10 bases spanning the gap. The CDR3 is made up of 12 amino acids. The CDR3 DNA is TGTGCCAGCAGCCCCGGTTTCGACACCATATATTTT. This codes for CASSPGFDTIYF. Looking up the rest from reference TRBV9 and TRBJ1-3 gives the full variable domain: DSGVTQTPKHLITATGQRVTLRCSPRSGDLSVYWYQQSLDQGLQFLIQYYNGEERAKGNILERFSAQQFPDLHSELNLSSLELGDSALYFCASSPGFDTIYFGEGSWLTVV.

This chain connects TRBV14 to TRBJ2-3, with 7 bases lining up with TRBD2. Germline lookup yields CDR1 SGHDN and CDR2 FVKESK. The CDR3 is 16 amino acids. V trimming: 0 bases; J trimming: 6 bases; junction bases outside the gene matches: 9. The CDR3 loop reads CASSQDRRTRGDTQYF. CDR3 in DNA: TGTGCCAGCAGCCAAGATAGACGGACTAGGGGCGATACGCAGTATTTT.

V usage is TRBV15 and J usage is TRBJ1-1; no reliable D call. The CDR3 loop spans 14 amino acids. V gave up 0 bases and J gave up 1 base, with 6 bases separating them. Looked up from germline, CDR1 is LNHNV and CDR2 is YYDKDF (reference sequence). CDR3 protein: CATSRDSSNTEAFF. In DNA form, the CDR3 reads TGTGCCACCAGCAGAGATTCCTCGAACACTGAAGCTTTCTTT.

The chain couples TRBV30 to TRBJ1-4; no firm D call. This CDR3 is 12 amino acids long. V was shortened by 0 bases and J by 5 bases, with 4 bases between the two germline ends. Germline assignment: CDR1 GTSNPN and CDR2 SVGIG (reference sequence). The CDR3 is CAWSVVNEKLFF. The CDR3 nucleotides read TGTGCCTGGAGTGTAGTGAATGAAAAACTGTTTTTT.

The chain combines TRBV30 with TRBJ1-2, with 9 bases aligning to TRBD1. V was clipped by 3 bases and J by 7 bases; unmatched bases: 3. There are 12 residues in the CDR3. Germline V gene data show CDR1 as GTSNPN and CDR2 as SVGIG (reference sequence). CDR3 loop: CAWRGQGGGYTF. The CDR3, as DNA: TGTGCCTGGAGGGGACAGGGAGGTGGCTACACCTTC.

The chain combines TRBV29-1 with TRBJ1-3; no clear D. The CDR3 is 11 amino acids. CDR1 is SQVTM, CDR2 ANQGSEA, per germline. Trimming cost V 2 bases and J 4 bases, with 3 bases left between them. CDR3: CSVERGNTIYF. The CDR3 DNA follows: TGCAGCGTTGAACGGGGAAACACCATATATTTT.

This clone was counted only a few times. The chain has TRBV5-1 and TRBJ1-5; D is undetermined. The V end was cut by 0 bases, the J end by 2 bases, with 9 bases between. CDR1 and CDR2 (germline): SGHRS, YFSETQ. The CDR3 is made up of 15 amino acids. CDR3 DNA: TGCGCCAGCAGCTTGGGGGAGTCGGGCAATCAGCCCCAGCATTTT. This encodes CASSLGESGNQPQHF.

This clone was seen only a few times. This chain connects TRBV7-9 to TRBJ1-4; D uncertain. The V and J ends lost 4 bases and 3 bases respectively, with 9 bases between them. Germline CDR1 is SEHNR and CDR2 is FQNEAQ (reference sequence). The CDR3 sequence is 14 residues long. The CDR3 is CASSSYNSNEKLFF. The DNA for the CDR3 is TGTGCCAGCAGCTCATACAATTCTAATGAAAAACTGTTTTTT. Full variable domain (remainder filled in from reference TRBV7-9 and TRBJ1-4): DTGVSQNPRHKITKRGQNVTFRCDPISEHNRLYWYRQTLGQGPEFLTYFQNEAQLEKSRLLSDRFSAERPKGSFSTLEIQRTEQGDSAMYLCASSSYNSNEKLFFGSGTQLSVL.

This rearrangement joins TRBV12-3 or TRBV12-4 to TRBJ2-2; no definite D call. V was clipped by 8 bases and J by 9 bases, with 10 bases between them. The CDR3 contains 11 residues. CDR3 in amino acids: CASGLNRELFF. CDR3 coding DNA: TGTGCCAGCGGATTGAATCGGGAGCTGTTTTTT.

The V call is TRBV6-1, the J call TRBJ1-6; 7 nucleotides agree with TRBD1. Germline V gene sequence: CDR1 MNHNS, CDR2 SASEGT. V was clipped by 1 base and J by 5 bases; unmatched bases: 2. The CDR3 runs to 15 residues. Here the CDR3 DNA reads TGTGCCAGCAGTGAAGGGACAGGAAATAATTCACCCCTCCACTTT. It yields the protein CASSEGTGNNSPLHF.